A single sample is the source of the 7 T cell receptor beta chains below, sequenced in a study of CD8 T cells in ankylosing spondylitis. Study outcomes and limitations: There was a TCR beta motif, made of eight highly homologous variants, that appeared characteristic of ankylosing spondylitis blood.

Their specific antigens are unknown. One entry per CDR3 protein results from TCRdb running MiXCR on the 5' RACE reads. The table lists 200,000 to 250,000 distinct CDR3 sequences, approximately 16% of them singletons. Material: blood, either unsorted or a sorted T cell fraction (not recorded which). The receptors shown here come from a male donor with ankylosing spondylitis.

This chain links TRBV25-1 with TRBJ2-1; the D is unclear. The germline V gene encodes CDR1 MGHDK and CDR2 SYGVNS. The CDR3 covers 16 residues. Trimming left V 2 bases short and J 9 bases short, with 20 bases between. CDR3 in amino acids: CASSEEEPSFFSEQFF. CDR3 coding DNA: TGTGCCAGCAGTGAAGAGGAGCCGAGTTTCTTCAGTGAGCAGTTCTTC.

CDR3 protein: CASSRQGALSPDTQYF. In nucleotides, the CDR3 is TGTGCCAGCAGCAGACAGGGGGCGCTTTCCCCAGATACGCAGTATTTT. The rearrangement uses TRBV7-9 and TRBJ2-3; 10 positions agree with TRBD1. CDR1 is SEHNR, CDR2 FQNEAQ, per germline (reference sequence). There are 16 residues in the CDR3. Trimming took 5 bases from V and 4 from J; bases not matched to a gene: 9.

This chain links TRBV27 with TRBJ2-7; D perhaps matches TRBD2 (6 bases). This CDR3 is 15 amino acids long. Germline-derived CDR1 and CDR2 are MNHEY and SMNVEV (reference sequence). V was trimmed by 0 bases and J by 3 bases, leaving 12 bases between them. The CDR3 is CASSLSRDSIYEQYF. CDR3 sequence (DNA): TGTGCCAGCAGTTTATCCAGGGACTCCATCTACGAGCAGTACTTC.

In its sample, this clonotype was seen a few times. CDR3 coding DNA: TGTGCCAGCAGCGTAACGGGACAGTATAATTCACCCCTCCACTTT. Residues: CASSVTGQYNSPLHF. The chain links TRBV9 to TRBJ1-6; 7 bases map to TRBD1. V dropped 1 base and J dropped 4; count of bases not matched to a gene: 2. This CDR3 is 15 amino acids long. Germline CDR1 reads SGDLS; CDR2 reads YYNGEE.

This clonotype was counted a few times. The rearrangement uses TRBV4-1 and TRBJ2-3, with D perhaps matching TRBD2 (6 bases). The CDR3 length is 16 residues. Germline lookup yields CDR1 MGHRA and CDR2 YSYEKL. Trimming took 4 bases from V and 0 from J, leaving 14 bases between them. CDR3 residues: CASSPLLASSTDTQYF. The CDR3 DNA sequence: TGCGCCAGCAGCCCCCTACTAGCCTCTAGCACAGATACGCAGTATTTT.

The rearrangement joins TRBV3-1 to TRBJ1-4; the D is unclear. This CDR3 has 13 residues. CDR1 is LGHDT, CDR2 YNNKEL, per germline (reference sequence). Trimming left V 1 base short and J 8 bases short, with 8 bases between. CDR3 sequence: CASSQALVEKLFF. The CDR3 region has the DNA TGTGCCAGCAGCCAAGCGCTTGTCGAAAAACTGTTTTTT.

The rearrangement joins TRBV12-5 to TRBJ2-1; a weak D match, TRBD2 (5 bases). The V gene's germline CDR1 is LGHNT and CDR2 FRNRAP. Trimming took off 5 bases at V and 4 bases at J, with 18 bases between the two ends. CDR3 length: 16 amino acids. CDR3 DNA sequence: TGTGCTAGTGGTGTGGCAGTGGGGTCGGGGTACAATGAGCAGTTCTTC. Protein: CASGVAVGSGYNEQFF.